These T cell receptor beta chains were read from a single sample in a study of cytotoxic CD8 clonotypes in ibrutinib-treated CLL. Here immunoSEQ multiplex PCR was the method, and the copy in TCRdb shows in-frame clones only, minus some. This table has tens of thousands of clones, roughly 57% appearing once. This material consisted of PBMCs, taken after 12 months of ibrutinib treatment. The source of these receptors is a human donor with chronic lymphocytic leukemia. Each CDR3 is given with its conserved first and last residue. Each record gives: clone size, V gene, J gene, D gene, CDR3 protein, CDR3 DNA. D genes are given only for firm matches. Size is omitted from some rows. Given values are once, few, many or a class for expanded clones.

clone_size: few
v_call: TRBV11-2
j_call: TRBJ2-5
d_call: NA
cdr3_aa: CASSLDQYRRDF
cdr3_nt: TGTGCCAGCAGCTTAGATCAGTACCGAAGGGACTTC

clone_size: few
v_call: TRBV5-1
j_call: TRBJ1-2
d_call: NA
cdr3_aa: CASSNTRGLYGYTF
cdr3_nt: TGCGCCAGCAGCAATACGCGGGGGCTATATGGCTACACCTTC

clone_size: many
v_call: TRBV19
j_call: TRBJ2-2
d_call: NA
cdr3_aa: CASRGSGTNTGELFF
cdr3_nt: TGTGCCAGTAGAGGCAGCGGAACGAACACCGGGGAGCTGTTTTTT

clone_size: NA
v_call: TRBV6-6
j_call: TRBJ1-5
d_call: TRBD1
cdr3_aa: CASIYSRTGGLQPQHF
cdr3_nt: TGTGCCAGCATCTACTCCCGGACAGGGGGCTTGCAGCCCCAGCATTTT

clone_size: NA
v_call: TRBV9
j_call: TRBJ2-7
d_call: NA
cdr3_aa: CASSRSHREQYF
cdr3_nt: TGTGCCAGCAGCCGGTCCCATCGCGAGCAGTACTTC

clone_size: NA
v_call: TRBV18
j_call: TRBJ2-7
d_call: NA
cdr3_aa: CASSPRQVYEQYF
cdr3_nt: TGTGCCAGCTCCCCGAGACAAGTCTACGAGCAGTACTTC

clone_size: NA
v_call: TRBV15
j_call: TRBJ2-7
d_call: TRBD2
cdr3_aa: CATSREAGDYEQYF
cdr3_nt: TGTGCCACCAGCAGAGAGGCGGGGGACTACGAGCAGTACTTC

clone_size: many
v_call: TRBV27
j_call: TRBJ1-1
d_call: NA
cdr3_aa: CASSLSAGNTEAFF
cdr3_nt: TGTGCCAGCAGTTTATCGGCCGGGAACACTGAAGCTTTCTTT

clone_size: NA
v_call: TRBV30
j_call: TRBJ2-2
d_call: NA
cdr3_aa: CAWRWYNTGELFF
cdr3_nt: TGTGCCTGGAGATGGTACAACACCGGGGAGCTGTTTTTT

clone_size: NA
v_call: TRBV27
j_call: TRBJ1-4
d_call: NA
cdr3_aa: CASRRGDSNEKLFF
cdr3_nt: TGTGCCAGCAGGCGGGGCGACAGTAATGAAAAACTGTTTTTT

clone_size: few
v_call: TRBV5-1
j_call: TRBJ2-3
d_call: TRBD1
cdr3_aa: CASSNRDRPIADTQYF
cdr3_nt: TGCGCCAGCAGCAACCGGGACAGGCCCATCGCAGATACGCAGTATTTT

clone_size: NA
v_call: TRBV5-1
j_call: TRBJ2-2
d_call: NA
cdr3_aa: CASSERTIEHTGELFF
cdr3_nt: TGCGCCAGCAGCGAAAGGACAATCGAACACACCGGGGAGCTGTTTTTT

clone_size: NA
v_call: TRBV7-2
j_call: TRBJ2-2
d_call: TRBD2
cdr3_aa: CASSPQGLVAGELFF
cdr3_nt: TGTGCCAGCAGCCCGCAAGGACTAGTAGCCGGGGAGCTGTTTTTT

clone_size: NA
v_call: TRBV9
j_call: TRBJ1-1
d_call: TRBD1
cdr3_aa: CASSGGTGGTEAFF
cdr3_nt: TGTGCCAGCAGCGGCGGGACAGGGGGCACTGAAGCTTTCTTT

clone_size: once
v_call: TRBV10-3
j_call: TRBJ1-2
d_call: NA
cdr3_aa: CAISESRDSYGYTF
cdr3_nt: TGTGCCATCAGTGAGTCGCGGGATTCGTATGGCTACACCTTC

clone_size: few
v_call: TRBV7-3
j_call: TRBJ1-1
d_call: NA
cdr3_aa: CASSSILGPLNTEAFF
cdr3_nt: TGTGCCAGCAGCTCGATCCTAGGGCCATTGAACACTGAAGCTTTCTTT

clone_size: NA
v_call: TRBV28
j_call: TRBJ1-6
d_call: NA
cdr3_aa: CASSFTGDSPLHF
cdr3_nt: TGTGCCAGCAGTTTTACGGGAGATTCACCCCTCCACTTT

clone_size: few
v_call: TRBV19
j_call: TRBJ2-2
d_call: TRBD1
cdr3_aa: CASRHRQGAQYTGELFF
cdr3_nt: TGTGCCAGTAGACATCGACAGGGGGCCCAATACACCGGGGAGCTGTTTTTT

clone_size: NA
v_call: TRBV10-1
j_call: TRBJ1-3
d_call: TRBD1
cdr3_aa: CASSESETGGTGNTIYF
cdr3_nt: TGCGCCAGCAGTGAGTCAGAGACAGGGGGAACTGGAAACACCATATATTTT

clone_size: NA
v_call: TRBV7-9
j_call: TRBJ2-1
d_call: NA
cdr3_aa: CASSLSMVFF
cdr3_nt: TGTGCCAGCAGCTTATCGATGGTGTTCTTC

clone_size: few
v_call: TRBV5-4
j_call: TRBJ1-4
d_call: NA
cdr3_aa: CASSYHSGEKLFF
cdr3_nt: TGTGCCAGCAGCTATCACAGCGGTGAAAAACTGTTTTTT

clone_size: few
v_call: TRBV6-6
j_call: TRBJ2-7
d_call: NA
cdr3_aa: CASSYLAVGEQYF
cdr3_nt: TGTGCCAGCAGTTACTTAGCAGTCGGGGAGCAGTACTTC

clone_size: NA
v_call: TRBV7-9
j_call: TRBJ2-5
d_call: NA
cdr3_aa: CASSLGGDETQYF
cdr3_nt: TGTGCCAGCAGCTTAGGAGGGGACGAGACCCAGTACTTC

clone_size: NA
v_call: TRBV10-3
j_call: TRBJ1-2
d_call: NA
cdr3_aa: CAIRQDRTNYGYTF
cdr3_nt: TGTGCCATCAGACAGGACCGCACTAACTATGGCTACACCTTC

clone_size: NA
v_call: TRBV4-2
j_call: TRBJ2-3
d_call: TRBD2
cdr3_aa: CASSQDRREEVTDTQYF
cdr3_nt: TGTGCCAGCAGCCAAGATAGGCGGGAGGAAGTCACAGATACGCAGTATTTT

clone_size: NA
v_call: TRBV21-1
j_call: TRBJ1-2
d_call: NA
cdr3_aa: CASSKSRVGDYGYTF
cdr3_nt: TGTGCCAGCAGCAAAAGTAGGGTGGGAGACTATGGCTACACCTTC

clone_size: NA
v_call: TRBV18
j_call: TRBJ1-2
d_call: NA
cdr3_aa: CASSPGDGYTF
cdr3_nt: TGTGCCAGCTCACCAGGAGATGGCTACACCTTC

clone_size: NA
v_call: TRBV25-1
j_call: TRBJ1-4
d_call: NA
cdr3_aa: CASSPRGGGNEKLFF
cdr3_nt: TGTGCCAGCAGTCCCAGGGGCGGGGGTAATGAAAAACTGTTTTTT

clone_size: once
v_call: TRBV19
j_call: TRBJ2-1
d_call: TRBD1
cdr3_aa: CASSPRQGRTIDNEQFF
cdr3_nt: TGTGCCAGTAGTCCCCGACAGGGGAGGACCATCGACAATGAGCAGTTCTTC

clone_size: many
v_call: TRBV30
j_call: TRBJ1-2
d_call: NA
cdr3_aa: CAWSAGPNYGYTF
cdr3_nt: TGTGCCTGGAGTGCGGGGCCTAACTATGGCTACACCTTC

clone_size: NA
v_call: TRBV30
j_call: TRBJ2-2
d_call: NA
cdr3_aa: CAWSPRVLGAGELFF
cdr3_nt: TGTGCCTGGAGTCCACGGGTCCTGGGGGCCGGGGAGCTGTTTTTT

clone_size: NA
v_call: TRBV2
j_call: TRBJ1-2
d_call: TRBD1
cdr3_aa: CASRRTGAGYGYTF
cdr3_nt: TGTGCCAGCAGGCGGACAGGGGCCGGCTATGGCTACACCTTC

clone_size: NA
v_call: TRBV27
j_call: TRBJ1-4
d_call: TRBD1
cdr3_aa: CASGPRTGPNEKLFF
cdr3_nt: TGTGCCAGCGGCCCCCGGACAGGGCCCAATGAAAAACTGTTTTTT

clone_size: NA
v_call: TRBV2
j_call: TRBJ2-4
d_call: TRBD2
cdr3_aa: CASSEEAGVSKNIQYF
cdr3_nt: TGTGCCAGCAGTGAAGAGGCGGGAGTGTCCAAAAACATTCAGTACTTC

clone_size: NA
v_call: TRBV7-8
j_call: TRBJ1-5
d_call: NA
cdr3_aa: CASSLEHGSNQPQHF
cdr3_nt: TGTGCCAGCAGCTTAGAACACGGGAGCAATCAGCCCCAGCATTTT

clone_size: NA
v_call: TRBV18
j_call: TRBJ1-2
d_call: TRBD1
cdr3_aa: CASSPGQGNYGYTF
cdr3_nt: TGTGCCAGCTCACCTGGACAGGGCAACTATGGCTACACCTTC

clone_size: NA
v_call: TRBV5-6
j_call: TRBJ2-7
d_call: TRBD2
cdr3_aa: CASSATSGREYF
cdr3_nt: TGTGCCAGCAGCGCGACTAGCGGGAGGGAATACTTC

clone_size: NA
v_call: TRBV28
j_call: TRBJ2-7
d_call: NA
cdr3_aa: CASKETETYEQYF
cdr3_nt: TGTGCCAGCAAGGAGACTGAGACCTACGAGCAGTACTTC

clone_size: NA
v_call: TRBV28
j_call: TRBJ2-7
d_call: NA
cdr3_aa: CASSLETGTYEQYF
cdr3_nt: TGTGCCAGCAGTTTAGAGACAGGGACTTACGAGCAGTACTTC

clone_size: NA
v_call: TRBV9
j_call: TRBJ1-2
d_call: NA
cdr3_aa: CASSLQASNYGYTF
cdr3_nt: TGTGCCAGCAGCCTTCAGGCTTCTAACTATGGCTACACCTTC

clone_size: NA
v_call: TRBV7-8
j_call: TRBJ1-5
d_call: NA
cdr3_aa: CASSLAGVGQPQHF
cdr3_nt: TGTGCCAGCAGCTTAGCTGGGGTGGGTCAGCCCCAGCATTTT

clone_size: few
v_call: TRBV5-1
j_call: TRBJ2-1
d_call: NA
cdr3_aa: CASSLAPGEHNEQFF
cdr3_nt: TGCGCCAGCAGCTTGGCTCCGGGAGAACACAATGAGCAGTTCTTC

clone_size: NA
v_call: TRBV14
j_call: TRBJ2-7
d_call: NA
cdr3_aa: CASSPGHIYEQYF
cdr3_nt: TGTGCCAGCAGCCCGGGACACATCTACGAGCAGTACTTC

clone_size: NA
v_call: TRBV30
j_call: TRBJ2-2
d_call: TRBD1
cdr3_aa: CAWRTMDRGPFSTGELFF
cdr3_nt: TGTGCCTGGAGGACGATGGACAGGGGGCCATTTAGCACCGGGGAGCTGTTTTTT